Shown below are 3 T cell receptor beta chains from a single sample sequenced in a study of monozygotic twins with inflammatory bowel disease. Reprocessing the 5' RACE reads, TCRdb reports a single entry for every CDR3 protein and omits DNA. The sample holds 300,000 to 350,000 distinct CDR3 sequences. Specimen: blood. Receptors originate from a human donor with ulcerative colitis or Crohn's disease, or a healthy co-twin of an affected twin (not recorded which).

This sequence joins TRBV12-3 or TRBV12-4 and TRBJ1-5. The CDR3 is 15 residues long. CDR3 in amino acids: CASSRGSLGNQPQHF.

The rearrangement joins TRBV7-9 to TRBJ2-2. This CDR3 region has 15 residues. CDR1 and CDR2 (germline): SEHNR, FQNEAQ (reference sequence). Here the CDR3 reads CASSLKVDGTGELFF.

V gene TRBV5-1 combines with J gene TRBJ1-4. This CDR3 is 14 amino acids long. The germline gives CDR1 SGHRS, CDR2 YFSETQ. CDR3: CASSLDTPNEKLFF.